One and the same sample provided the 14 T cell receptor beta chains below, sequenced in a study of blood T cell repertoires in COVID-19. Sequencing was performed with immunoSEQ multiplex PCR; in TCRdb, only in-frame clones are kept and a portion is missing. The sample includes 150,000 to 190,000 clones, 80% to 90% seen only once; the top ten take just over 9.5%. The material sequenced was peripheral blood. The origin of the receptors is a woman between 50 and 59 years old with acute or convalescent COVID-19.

CDR3 residues: CASSQTGFSEKLFF. The DNA of the CDR3 is TGTGCCAGCAGCCAGACAGGGTTTAGCGAAAAACTGTTTTTT. The V call is TRBV7-2, the J call TRBJ1-4; 7 nucleotides match TRBD1. This CDR3 contains 14 residues. CDR1 SGHTA and CDR2 FQGNSA come from the germline V gene. V gave up 5 bases and J gave up 8 bases; unmatched junction bases: 8.

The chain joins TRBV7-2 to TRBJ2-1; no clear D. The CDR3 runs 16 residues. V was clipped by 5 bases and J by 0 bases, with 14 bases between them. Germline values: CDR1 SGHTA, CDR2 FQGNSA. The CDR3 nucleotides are TGTGCCAGCAGCATCCTCTTCGCGAACTCCTACAATGAGCAGTTCTTC. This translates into CASSILFANSYNEQFF.

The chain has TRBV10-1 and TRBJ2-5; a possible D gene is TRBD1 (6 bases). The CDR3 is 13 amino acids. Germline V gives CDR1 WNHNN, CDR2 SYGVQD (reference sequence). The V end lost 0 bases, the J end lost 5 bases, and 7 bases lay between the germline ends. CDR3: CASSESGAETQYF. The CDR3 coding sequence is TGCGCCAGCAGTGAGTCGGGGGCCGAGACCCAGTACTTC.

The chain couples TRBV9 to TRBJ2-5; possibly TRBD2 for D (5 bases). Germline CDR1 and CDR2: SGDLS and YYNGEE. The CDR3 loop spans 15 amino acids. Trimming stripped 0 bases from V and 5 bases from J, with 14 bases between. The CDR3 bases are TGTGCCAGCAGCGTAGGTGGGAGAGAGACCGAGACCCAGTACTTC. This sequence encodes CASSVGGRETETQYF. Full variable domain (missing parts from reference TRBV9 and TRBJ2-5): DSGVTQTPKHLITATGQRVTLRCSPRSGDLSVYWYQQSLDQGLQFLIQYYNGEERAKGNILERFSAQQFPDLHSELNLSSLELGDSALYFCASSVGGRETETQYFGPGTRLLVL.

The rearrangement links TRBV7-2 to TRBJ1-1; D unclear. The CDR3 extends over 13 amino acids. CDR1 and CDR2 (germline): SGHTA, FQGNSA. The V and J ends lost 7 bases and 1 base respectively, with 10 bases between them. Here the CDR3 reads CASILGRNTEAFF. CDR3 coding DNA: TGTGCCAGCATCCTTGGGAGGAACACTGAAGCTTTCTTT.

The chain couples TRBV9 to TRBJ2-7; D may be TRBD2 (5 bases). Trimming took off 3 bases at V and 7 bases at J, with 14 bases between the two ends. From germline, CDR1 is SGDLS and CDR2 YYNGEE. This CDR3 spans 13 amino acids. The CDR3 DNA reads TGTGCCAGCAGCGGCGACCCCGGCGGGGAGCAGTACTTC. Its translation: CASSGDPGGEQYF.

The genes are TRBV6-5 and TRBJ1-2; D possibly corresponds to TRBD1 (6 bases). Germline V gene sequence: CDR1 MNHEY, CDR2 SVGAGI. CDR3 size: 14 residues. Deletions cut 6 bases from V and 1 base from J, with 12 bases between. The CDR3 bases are TGTGCCAGCAGAAACCAGGGGAATAACTATGGCTACACCTTC. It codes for CASRNQGNNYGYTF.

In DNA form, the CDR3 reads TGTGCCAGCAGTTTCAGGGGGAAGGAAAAACTGTTTTTT. Translation: CASSFRGKEKLFF. The V and J genes are TRBV6-5 and TRBJ1-4, with 7 bases that match TRBD1. CDR3 size: 13 residues. From germline, CDR1 is MNHEY and CDR2 SVGAGI. V dropped 4 bases and J dropped 8; count of bases not matched to a gene: 4.

The CDR3 region is CATSEGRDRNQPQHF. The CDR3 DNA is TGTGCCACCAGTGAGGGCCGGGACAGAAATCAGCCCCAGCATTTT. This rearrangement joins TRBV24-1 to TRBJ1-5; 7 bases are shared with TRBD1. Trimming removed 4 bases from V and 4 bases from J; junction bases left unmatched: 6. The CDR3 is 15 amino acids. CDR1 and CDR2 (germline): KGHDR, SFDVKD.

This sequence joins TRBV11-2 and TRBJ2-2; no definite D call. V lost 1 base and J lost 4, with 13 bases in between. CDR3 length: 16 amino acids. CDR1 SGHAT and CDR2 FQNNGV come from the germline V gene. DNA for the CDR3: TGTGCCAGCAGCTTAGTTCATGGGTCGGGCACCGGGGAGCTGTTTTTT. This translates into CASSLVHGSGTGELFF. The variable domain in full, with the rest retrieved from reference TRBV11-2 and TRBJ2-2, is EAGVAQSPRYKIIEKRQSVAFWCNPISGHATLYWYQQILGQGPKLLIQFQNNGVVDDSQLPKDRFSAERLKGVDSTLKIQPAKLEDSAVYLCASSLVHGSGTGELFFGEGSRLTVL.

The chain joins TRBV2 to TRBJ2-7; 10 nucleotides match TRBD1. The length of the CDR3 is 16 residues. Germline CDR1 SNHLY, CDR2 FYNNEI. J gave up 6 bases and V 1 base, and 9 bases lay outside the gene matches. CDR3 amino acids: CASSEERVRTGGEQYF. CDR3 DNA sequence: TGTGCCAGCAGTGAAGAAAGGGTCAGGACAGGGGGCGAGCAGTACTTC. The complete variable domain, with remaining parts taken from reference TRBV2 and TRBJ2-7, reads EPEVTQTPSHQVTQMGQEVILRCVPISNHLYFYWYRQILGQKVEFLVSFYNNEISEKSEIFDDQFSVERPDGSNFTLKIRSTKLEDSAMYFCASSEERVRTGGEQYFGPGTRLTVT.

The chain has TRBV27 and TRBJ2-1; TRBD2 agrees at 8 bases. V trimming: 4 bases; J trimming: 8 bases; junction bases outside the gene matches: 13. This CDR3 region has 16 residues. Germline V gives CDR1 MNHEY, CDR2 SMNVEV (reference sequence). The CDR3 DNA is TGTGCCAGCAGTTCTCCTCCTAGCGGGCGGGGGTATGAGCAGTTCTTC. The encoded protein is CASSSPPSGRGYEQFF.

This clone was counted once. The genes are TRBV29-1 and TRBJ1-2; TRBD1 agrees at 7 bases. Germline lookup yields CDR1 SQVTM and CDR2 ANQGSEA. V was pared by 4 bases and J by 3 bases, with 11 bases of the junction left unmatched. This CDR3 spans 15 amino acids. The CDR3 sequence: CSVAHTGDLDYGYTF. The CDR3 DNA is TGCAGCGTTGCACACACAGGGGACTTGGACTATGGCTACACCTTC.

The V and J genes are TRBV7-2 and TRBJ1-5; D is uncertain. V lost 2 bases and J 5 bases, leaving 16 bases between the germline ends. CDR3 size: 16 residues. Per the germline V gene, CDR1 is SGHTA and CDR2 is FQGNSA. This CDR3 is CASSLNWVPLDQPQHF. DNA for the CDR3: TGTGCCAGCAGCTTAAATTGGGTGCCACTAGATCAGCCCCAGCATTTT.